This T cell receptor beta chain was identified in a study of T cell responses to AZD1222 COVID-19 vaccine. Findings and limits, study-wide: Only a handful of AZD1222 recipients were seropositive at baseline. Two AZD1222 administrations were followed by greater Spike-specific TCR breadth and depth. Scientists sampled the repertoires only once the peak T cell response had passed. Clonal diversity may have been underestimated, and the donors were mostly white British, with more females than males.

Details on this clone: Its antigen remains unknown.

Clones were sequenced by immunoSEQ multiplex PCR, and TCRdb holds only the in-frame ones, with some missing. The sample consists of around 120,000 clones, roughly nine tenths of them appearing once. This clonotype was obtained from an adult in good health. Specimen: peripheral blood, collected on day 0 of AZD1222 vaccination.

The CDR3 DNA reads TGTGCCAGCAGCTTAGGGCAGCGAGGGACTGAAGCTTTCTTT. Translated, it gives CASSLGQRGTEAFF. The chain recombines TRBV5-4 with TRBJ1-1; D gene unclear. CDR1 and CDR2 from the germline V gene are SGHNT and YYREEE (reference sequence). The CDR3 is 14 amino acids. Trimming pared 2 bases from V and 5 bases from J, leaving 13 bases between.